Listed here are 24 T cell receptor beta chains from one sample, sequenced in a study of T-cell memory formation after mild COVID-19. MiXCR was run by TCRdb on the 5' RACE reads, yielding one entry per CDR3 protein. The data show about 160,000 distinct CDR3 sequences, about 28% seen once. The sequencing input was PBMCs or a T cell subset sorted from them (not recorded which). The source is an adult woman who had mild COVID-19 (a few samples of this study predate the infection). Cell type and time point are not known.

The chain carries TRBV5-1 and TRBJ1-2; TRBD1 matches 9 bases. This CDR3 is 15 amino acids long. Germline CDR1 is SGHRS and CDR2 is YFSETQ. After removal of 0 bases from V and 9 bases from J, the junction contained 9 bases not matched to a gene. In DNA, the CDR3 is TGCGCCAGCAGCTTGGCGGGACAGGGCCGTGGGAGCTACACCTTC. This encodes CASSLAGQGRGSYTF.

This clonotype was observed a few times. CDR3 protein: CASTAGPYNEQFF. The CDR3 DNA sequence: TGTGCCAGCACGGCAGGGCCTTACAATGAGCAGTTCTTC. The V call is TRBV6-2 or TRBV6-3, the J call TRBJ2-1; a possible D gene is TRBD1 (5 bases). Trimming cost V 7 bases and J 4 bases, with 11 bases left between them. Germline CDR1 is MNHEY and CDR2 is SVGEGT. The CDR3 runs to 13 residues.

The gene calls are TRBV20-1 and TRBJ1-2; 8 nucleotides agree with TRBD1. With 6 bases clipped from V and 7 bases from J, the junction kept 16 bases outside the gene matches. The V gene's germline CDR1 is DFQATT and CDR2 SNEGSKA (reference sequence). This CDR3 region has 15 residues. The CDR3 sequence: CSAPGQGEALSGYTF. CDR3 bases: TGCAGTGCCCCCGGACAGGGTGAGGCGTTAAGTGGCTACACCTTC.

V gene TRBV4-3 combines with J gene TRBJ2-7; 9 bases agree with TRBD2. The CDR3 runs to 15 residues. CDR1 LGHNA and CDR2 YSLEER come from the germline V gene. With 1 base clipped from V and 4 bases from J, the junction kept 5 bases outside the gene matches. CDR3 in DNA: TGCGCCAGCAGCCAAGGACTAGCGGAAAGATACGAGCAGTACTTC. It yields the protein CASSQGLAERYEQYF.

The chain joins TRBV4-2 to TRBJ1-1, with D tentatively TRBD1 (6 bases). The CDR3 runs 14 residues. Trimming left V 2 bases short and J 6 bases short, with 13 bases between. CDR1 LGHNA and CDR2 YNFKEQ come from the germline V gene. Here the CDR3 reads CASSQTGSGAEAFF. In DNA, the CDR3 is TGTGCCAGCAGCCAAACAGGGTCGGGGGCTGAAGCTTTCTTT.

Only a few counts were recorded for this clonotype. Its ends do not fully match the called genes, so a read error is possible. V gene TRBV12-3 or TRBV12-4 combines with J gene TRBJ2-5, with D uncertain. CDR3 length equals 15 residues. The DNA of the CDR3 is TGTGCCAGCAGGTTAGACCGGGCCTTTCAAGAGACCCAGTACTTC. This encodes CASRLDRAFQETQYF.

The gene calls are TRBV11-2 and TRBJ2-7; TRBD2 is a possible D gene (6 bases). The germline V gene encodes CDR1 SGHAT and CDR2 FQNNGV. The CDR3 covers 13 residues. The germline V and J ends were trimmed by 3 bases and 4 bases, with 10 bases remaining between them. The DNA for the CDR3 is TGTGCCAGCAGCTTGCACGGGGGTTACGAGCAGTACTTC. It specifies CASSLHGGYEQYF.

This clonotype has more than one count but fewer than ten. The chain couples TRBV29-1 to TRBJ1-2; a weak D match, TRBD1 (5 bases). The CDR3 has 12 amino acids. Per germline, CDR1 SQVTM and CDR2 ANQGSEA. Trimming cost V 3 bases and J 7 bases, with 12 bases left between them. CDR3 bases: TGCAGCGTTGATAATATGGGGACTGGCTACACCTTC. This codes for CSVDNMGTGYTF.

This sequence joins TRBV11-2 and TRBJ2-1; D call uncertain. In germline, CDR1 is SGHAT, CDR2 FQNNGV. This CDR3 has 11 residues. Trimming took off 5 bases at V and 11 bases at J, with 10 bases between the two ends. The CDR3 coding sequence is TGTGCCAGCAGCACTCTGACGCAGCAGTTCTTC. Its translation is CASSTLTQQFF.

This chain links TRBV7-9 with TRBJ2-7; 8 positions agree with TRBD1. V was clipped by 2 bases and J by 6 bases; unmatched bases: 21. The CDR3 runs to 19 residues. Germline CDR1 and CDR2: SEHNR and FQNEAQ (reference sequence). This CDR3 is CASSLPLDRESGAGFEQYF. The DNA of the CDR3 is TGTGCCAGCAGCTTACCCTTGGACAGGGAGTCTGGGGCTGGTTTCGAGCAGTACTTC.

This clonotype was detected a few times. V is TRBV11-2 and J is TRBJ2-7; 7 positions agree with TRBD2. The CDR3 extends over 16 amino acids. Germline CDR1 and CDR2: SGHAT and FQNNGV. The trim removed 5 bases at V and 6 bases at J, leaving 16 bases unmatched. The CDR3 sequence is CASSVTSGTKTLEQYF. Written as DNA, the CDR3 is TGTGCCAGCAGCGTCACGTCTGGGACTAAAACGCTCGAGCAGTACTTC.

The chain recombines TRBV11-2 with TRBJ1-1; TRBD1 is a possible D gene (6 bases). Germline V lookup: CDR1 SGHAT, CDR2 FQNNGV. The CDR3 is 15 amino acids. The V and J ends lost 3 bases and 6 bases respectively, with 17 bases between them. CDR3 DNA: TGTGCCAGCAGCTTCGCCAGAGGACAGAGGGCTGAAGCTTTCTTT. It translates to CASSFARGQRAEAFF. The complete variable domain, with remaining parts taken from reference TRBV11-2 and TRBJ1-1, reads EAGVAQSPRYKIIEKRQSVAFWCNPISGHATLYWYQQILGQGPKLLIQFQNNGVVDDSQLPKDRFSAERLKGVDSTLKIQPAKLEDSAVYLCASSFARGQRAEAFFGQGTRLTVV.

V gene TRBV10-1 combines with J gene TRBJ1-1; 8 nucleotides align to TRBD1. Trimming cost V 1 base and J 7 bases; bases outside gene matches: 17. The length of the CDR3 is 18 residues. Germline V gene lookup returns CDR1 WNHNN and CDR2 SYGVQD (reference sequence). Here the CDR3 reads CASSEFSGRQGSFYEAFF. The CDR3 nucleotides read TGCGCCAGCAGTGAGTTTTCGGGGCGACAGGGGTCCTTCTATGAAGCTTTCTTT.

This clonotype occurred a few times. The chain uses TRBV29-1 and TRBJ2-7; D remains unclear. In germline, CDR1 is SQVTM, CDR2 ANQGSEA. The CDR3 covers 12 residues. V lost 7 bases and J lost 3, with 13 bases in between. Here the CDR3 reads CSDLYSRYEQYF. The CDR3 nucleotides are TGCAGCGATTTATACAGCCGCTACGAGCAGTACTTC.

The chain couples TRBV14 to TRBJ2-1; D unclear. The CDR3 consists of 17 residues. V dropped 0 bases and J dropped 0 bases, with 12 bases sitting between them. Germline V lookup: CDR1 SGHDN, CDR2 FVKESK. CDR3 DNA sequence: TGTGCCAGCAGCCAAGATCGATGGGAATACTCCTACAATGAGCAGTTCTTC. Translated: CASSQDRWEYSYNEQFF.

This chain connects TRBV12-3 or TRBV12-4 to TRBJ2-3, with D perhaps TRBD2 (5 bases). The CDR3 totals 17 residues. The ends were cut back, 6 bases at V and 0 bases at J, with 19 bases in the middle. CDR3 loop: CASSPGNSGFSTDTQYF. The CDR3 DNA reads TGTGCCAGCAGCCCGGGGAATTCGGGTTTTAGCACAGATACGCAGTATTTT.

The sample holds a few counts of this clonotype. This CDR3 is CASSRPTGGTYEQYF. DNA for the CDR3: TGTGCCAGCAGTCGCCCCACAGGGGGGACCTACGAGCAGTACTTC. This chain connects TRBV6-2 or TRBV6-3 to TRBJ2-7; 8 bases line up with TRBD1. J gave up 2 bases and V 5 bases, and 8 bases lay outside the gene matches. CDR3 size: 15 residues. CDR1 MNHEY and CDR2 SVGEGT come from the germline V gene.

V and J are TRBV2 and TRBJ2-7, with D maybe TRBD1 (6 bases). The V gene lost 8 bases and the J gene lost 0 bases, with 11 bases spanning the gap. The V gene's germline CDR1 is SNHLY and CDR2 FYNNEI. The CDR3 runs to 13 residues. CDR3 DNA: TGTGCCAGCGAAAAGGACAGCTCCTACGAGCAGTACTTC. Its protein is CASEKDSSYEQYF. Combining the CDR3 with reference TRBV2 and TRBJ2-7 gives the whole variable domain EPEVTQTPSHQVTQMGQEVILRCVPISNHLYFYWYRQILGQKVEFLVSFYNNEISEKSEIFDDQFSVERPDGSNFTLKIRSTKLEDSAMYFCASEKDSSYEQYFGPGTRLTVT.

The chain combines TRBV10-3 with TRBJ2-2; 12 nucleotides match TRBD2. The length of the CDR3 is 17 residues. Germline CDR1 reads ENHRY; CDR2 reads SYGVKD. V was clipped by 7 bases and J by 1 base; unmatched bases: 7. The CDR3, as DNA: TGTGCCATCACGCGGACTAGCGGGACGTGGAACACCGGGGAGCTGTTTTTT. Translated: CAITRTSGTWNTGELFF.

This clonotype showed up many times. The chain combines TRBV15 with TRBJ2-3, with D perhaps given as TRBD1 or TRBD2 (5 bases each). The germline CDR1 and CDR2 sequences are LNHNV and YYDKDF (reference sequence). The germline V and J ends were trimmed by 8 bases and 2 bases, with 11 bases remaining between them. This CDR3 spans 13 amino acids. Written as DNA, the CDR3 is TGTGCCACCGGCCGGGACCACACAGATACGCAGTATTTT. Its translation is CATGRDHTDTQYF.

This clonotype was seen a few times. The genes are TRBV5-6 and TRBJ2-2; D ambiguous. Trimming pared 2 bases from V and 7 bases from J, leaving 3 bases between. Germline CDR1 reads SGHDT; CDR2 reads YYEEEE. The CDR3 is 11 amino acids. This CDR3 reads CASSFYGELFF. CDR3 nucleotide sequence: TGTGCCAGCAGCTTTTACGGGGAGCTGTTTTTT.

The V call is TRBV12-3 or TRBV12-4, the J call TRBJ2-7; possibly TRBD2 for D (7 bases). The V end was cut by 5 bases, the J end by 4 bases, with 12 bases between. The CDR3 has 13 residues. The CDR3: CASSSGTTYEQYF. For the CDR3, the DNA is TGTGCCAGCAGTAGCGGGACAACATACGAGCAGTACTTC.

V and J are TRBV4-1 and TRBJ2-1, with TRBD1 matching over 11 bases. CDR3 length: 17 amino acids. The germline V gene encodes CDR1 MGHRA and CDR2 YSYEKL. The J segment lost 2 bases and the V segment lost 4 bases, leaving 7 bases of the junction unmatched. The CDR3 loop reads CASSPQGTGGTYNEQFF. The CDR3 region has the DNA TGCGCCAGCAGCCCGCAAGGGACAGGGGGAACCTACAATGAGCAGTTCTTC.

The genes are TRBV6-2 or TRBV6-3 and TRBJ1-6; 7 nucleotides line up with TRBD1. The CDR3 spans 16 residues. The trim removed 8 bases at V and 10 bases at J, leaving 17 bases unmatched. Germline CDR1 MNHEY, CDR2 SVGEGT. The CDR3 reads CASQWLLRDRKSPLHF. In DNA, the CDR3 is TGTGCCAGCCAGTGGTTGCTCCGGGACAGAAAATCACCCCTCCACTTT.